The source of this TCR beta chain is a study of tumor-infiltrating lymphocytes in primary liver carcinoma. The study's findings and limits: Tumors reached a significantly greater top-250-clone fraction than blood did (p = 0.039).

Judged by abundance, this clonotype is medium-sized. What it binds is not known. Using a constant-region primer together with ProtoScript II reverse transcriptase, TCR beta cDNA was made from about 500 ng of total RNA. For TCR beta, libraries were produced by three nested multiplex PCR rounds using slightly modified ARM-PCR. Two initial PCR rounds of roughly 10 cycles each paired TRBV1-TRBV30 forward primers with a C-beta reverse primer. In TCRdb, the multiplex PCR reads were re-called with MiXCR into one record per CDR3 protein. The sample yields more than 45,000 distinct CDR3 sequences, 70% to 80% seen once. The study co-extracted DNA and RNA from approximately 20-30 mg of unsorted bulk tissue. Patients were chronically HBV-infected and treatment-naive. The V end lost 1 base, the J end lost 3 bases, and 7 bases lay between the germline ends. Per the germline V gene, CDR1 is SGHDN and CDR2 is FVKESK. The CDR3 is made up of 13 amino acids.

The source is a man aged 40-49 years with primary liver carcinoma and hepatitis B virus infection. The sample comprised liver tumor tissue from sampling region 3. Subset given: tumor region T3, left-lateral pole. The rearrangement uses TRBV14 and TRBJ2-7; D gene uncertain. The CDR3 DNA follows: TGTGCCAGCAGCCAAGGGACCTACTACGAGCAGTACTTC. Its protein is CASSQGTYYEQYF.